This T cell receptor beta chain derives from a study of regulatory T cells in long-lasting Graves disease. This clonotype was observed a few times. After removal of 4 bases from V and 13 bases from J, the junction contained 4 bases not matched to a gene. There are 13 residues in the CDR3. From germline, CDR1 is SGDLS and CDR2 YYNGEE. The authors built TCR beta libraries using iRepertoire HTBI primers and Arm-PCR of CDR3 regions. MiXCR was run by TCRdb on the multiplex PCR reads, yielding one entry per CDR3 protein. The table shows 300,000 to 350,000 distinct CDR3 sequences, with 15% to 20% occurring only once. Time point: persistent/refractory GD, antithyroid drugs over 5 years with positive TRAb. The TCR library used RNA extracted from PBMCs.

This sample comprised peripheral blood mononuclear cells (PBMCs), obtained when the disease was refractory, from a patient treated with antithyroid drugs. This TCR came from a female donor with Graves disease. V gene TRBV9 combines with J gene TRBJ2-1; 14 bases are a match to TRBD2. CDR3 region: CASSTGLAGGQFF. CDR3 nucleotides: TGTGCCAGCAGCACCGGACTAGCGGGAGGTCAGTTCTTC.